This record covers a single T cell receptor beta chain. This entry belongs to a study of blood T cell repertoires in COVID-19. Using immunoSEQ multiplex PCR, the repertoire was profiled, and TCRdb retains in-frame clones only, with some absent. The sample has about 54,000 clones; around nine tenths are singletons. V dropped 1 base and J dropped 1; count of bases not matched to a gene: 2. Germline loops: CDR1 SGHDT, CDR2 YYEEEE. There are 14 residues in the CDR3. This rearrangement joins TRBV5-6 to TRBJ2-7; 7 bases are a match to TRBD1. This TCR was recovered from a man aged 55 to 70 with active COVID-19. Material for sequencing was peripheral blood. The CDR3: CASSLTGVSYEQYF. CDR3 nucleotide sequence: TGTGCCAGCAGCTTGACAGGGGTTTCCTACGAGCAGTACTTC.